This T cell receptor (beta chain) emerged from a study of blood T cells in healthy people across ages. For the second PCR, which ran for about 7 to 11 cycles, a sample-barcoded 5' primer and a J-beta primer mix were used. TCRdb used MiXCR to reprocess the 5' RACE reads, holding one entry per CDR3 protein. The sample yields hundreds of thousands of distinct CDR3 sequences, 45% to 50% seen once. Only a few counts were recorded for this clonotype. CDR3 size: 12 residues. V shed 7 bases and J 5 bases; nucleotides not matched to a gene: 7. From germline, CDR1 is SQVTM and CDR2 ANQGSEA. The V gene is TRBV29-1, the J gene TRBJ2-5, with 7 bases fitting TRBD1. The source is a man under 40 in good health. The specimen sequenced was blood. CDR3 in amino acids: CSARTGEETQYF. In nucleotides, the CDR3 is TGCAGCGCCCGAACAGGGGAGGAGACCCAGTACTTC.